The present T cell receptor beta chain was sequenced within a study of blood T cells in healthy people across ages. This CDR3 contains 15 residues. V lost 2 bases to trimming and J lost 2 bases, with 14 bases between them. Germline values: CDR1 DFQATT, CDR2 SNEGSKA (reference sequence). A J-beta primer mix and a sample-barcoded 5' primer were used in a second PCR of roughly 7 to 12 cycles. TCRdb ran MiXCR on the 5' RACE reads and lists one entry per CDR3 protein. The sample includes 1.5 million to 2 million distinct CDR3 sequences, approximately 50% of them seen just once. What was sequenced was blood. The V call is TRBV20-1, the J call TRBJ2-3, with D possibly being TRBD2 (6 bases). The clonotype originates from a woman aged 40 to 50 in good health. CDR3 DNA sequence: TGCAGTGCTAGACCCCGGGACTGGCTCACAGATACGCAGTATTTT. It encodes CSARPRDWLTDTQYF.